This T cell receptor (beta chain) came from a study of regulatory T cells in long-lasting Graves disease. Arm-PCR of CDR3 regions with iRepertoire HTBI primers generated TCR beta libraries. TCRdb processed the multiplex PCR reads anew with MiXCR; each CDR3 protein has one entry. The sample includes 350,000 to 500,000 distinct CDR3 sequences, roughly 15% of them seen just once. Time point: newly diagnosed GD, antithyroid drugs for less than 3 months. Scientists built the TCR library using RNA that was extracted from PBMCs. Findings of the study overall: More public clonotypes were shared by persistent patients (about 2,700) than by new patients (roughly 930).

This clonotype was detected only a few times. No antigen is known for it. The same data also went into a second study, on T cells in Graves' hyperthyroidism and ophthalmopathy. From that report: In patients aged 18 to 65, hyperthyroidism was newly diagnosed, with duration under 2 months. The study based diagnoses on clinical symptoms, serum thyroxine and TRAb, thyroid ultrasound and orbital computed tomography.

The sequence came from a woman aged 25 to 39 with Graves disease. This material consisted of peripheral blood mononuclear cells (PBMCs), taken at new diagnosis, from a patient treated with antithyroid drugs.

The CDR3 loop is CATSDPDRTHGYTF. CDR3 DNA: TGTGCCACCAGTGACCCGGACAGGACGCATGGCTACACCTTC. The rearrangement links TRBV24-1 to TRBJ1-2, with TRBD1 matching 7 bases. Germline CDR1 is KGHDR and CDR2 is SFDVKD. V was clipped by 4 bases and J by 6 bases; unmatched bases: 7. This CDR3 is built from 14 residues.